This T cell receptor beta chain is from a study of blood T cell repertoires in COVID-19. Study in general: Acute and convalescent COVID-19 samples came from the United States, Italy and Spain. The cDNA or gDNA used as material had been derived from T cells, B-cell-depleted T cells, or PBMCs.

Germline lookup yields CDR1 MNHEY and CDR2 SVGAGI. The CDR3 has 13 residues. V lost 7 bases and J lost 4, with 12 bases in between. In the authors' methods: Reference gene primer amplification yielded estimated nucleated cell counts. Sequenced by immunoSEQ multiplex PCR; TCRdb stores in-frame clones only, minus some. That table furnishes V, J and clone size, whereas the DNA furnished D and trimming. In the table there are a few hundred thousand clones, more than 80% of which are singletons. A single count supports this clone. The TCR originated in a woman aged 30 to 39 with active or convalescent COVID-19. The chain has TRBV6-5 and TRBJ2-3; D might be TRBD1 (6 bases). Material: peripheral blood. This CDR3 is CASIGTSADTQYF. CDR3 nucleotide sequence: TGTGCCAGCATCGGGACATCCGCAGATACGCAGTATTTT.